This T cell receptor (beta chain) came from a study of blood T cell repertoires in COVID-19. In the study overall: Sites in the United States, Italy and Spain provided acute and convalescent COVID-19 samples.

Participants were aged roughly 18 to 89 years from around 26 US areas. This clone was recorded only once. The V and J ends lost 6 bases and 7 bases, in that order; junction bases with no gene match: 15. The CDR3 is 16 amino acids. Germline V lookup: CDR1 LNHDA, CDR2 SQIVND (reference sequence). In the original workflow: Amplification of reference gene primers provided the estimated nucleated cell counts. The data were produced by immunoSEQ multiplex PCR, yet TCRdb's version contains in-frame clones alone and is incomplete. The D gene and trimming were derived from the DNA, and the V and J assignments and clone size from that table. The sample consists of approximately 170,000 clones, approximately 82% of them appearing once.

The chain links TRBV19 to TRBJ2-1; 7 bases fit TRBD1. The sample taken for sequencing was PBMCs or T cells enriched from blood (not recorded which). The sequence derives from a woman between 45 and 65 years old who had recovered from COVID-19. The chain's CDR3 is CASRSSGQRIQNEQFF. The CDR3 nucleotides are TGTGCCAGTAGGTCATCGGGACAGAGAATCCAGAATGAGCAGTTCTTC.